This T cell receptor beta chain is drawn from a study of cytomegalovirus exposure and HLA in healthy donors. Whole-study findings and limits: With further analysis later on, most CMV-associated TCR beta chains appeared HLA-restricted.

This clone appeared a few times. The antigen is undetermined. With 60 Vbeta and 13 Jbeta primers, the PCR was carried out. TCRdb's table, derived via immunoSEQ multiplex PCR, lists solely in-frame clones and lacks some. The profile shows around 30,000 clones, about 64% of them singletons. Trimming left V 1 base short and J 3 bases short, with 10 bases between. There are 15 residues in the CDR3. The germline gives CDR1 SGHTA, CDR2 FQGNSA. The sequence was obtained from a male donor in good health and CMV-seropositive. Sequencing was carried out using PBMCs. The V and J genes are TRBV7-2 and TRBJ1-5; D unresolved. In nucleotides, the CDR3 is TGTGCCAGCAGCTTAGGGTCAGGAAACAATCAGCCCCAGCATTTT. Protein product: CASSLGSGNNQPQHF.